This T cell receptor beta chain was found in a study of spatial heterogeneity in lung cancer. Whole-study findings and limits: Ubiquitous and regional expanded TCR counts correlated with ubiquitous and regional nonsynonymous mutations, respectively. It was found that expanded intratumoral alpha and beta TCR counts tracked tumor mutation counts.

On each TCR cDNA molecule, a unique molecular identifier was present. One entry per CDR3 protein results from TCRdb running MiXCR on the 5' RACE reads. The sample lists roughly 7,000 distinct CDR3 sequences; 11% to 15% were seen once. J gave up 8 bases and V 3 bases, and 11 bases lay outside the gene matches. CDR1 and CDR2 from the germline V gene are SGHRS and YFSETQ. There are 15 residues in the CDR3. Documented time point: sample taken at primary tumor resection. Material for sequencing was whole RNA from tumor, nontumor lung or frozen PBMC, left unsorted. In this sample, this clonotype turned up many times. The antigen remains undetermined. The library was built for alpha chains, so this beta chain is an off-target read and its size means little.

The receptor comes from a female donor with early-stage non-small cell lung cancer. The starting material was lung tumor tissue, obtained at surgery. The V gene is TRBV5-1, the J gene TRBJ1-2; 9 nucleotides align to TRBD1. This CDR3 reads CASSSSGTGQKGYTF. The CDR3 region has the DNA TGCGCCAGCAGCTCTTCCGGGACAGGGCAAAAAGGCTACACCTTC.